The source of this T cell receptor beta chain is a study of blood T cells in healthy people across ages. This CDR3 has 15 residues. V lost 2 bases, J lost 11 bases, and 13 bases stayed unmatched. Germline V lookup: CDR1 WSHSY, CDR2 SAAADI. The authors drew around 11 milliliters of peripheral blood from each donor. A second PCR, run for about 6 to 12 cycles, used a sample-barcoded 5' primer plus a J-beta primer mix. Each TCR beta cDNA got a 12-nucleotide random molecular identifier. TCRdb used MiXCR to reprocess the 5' RACE reads, holding one entry per CDR3 protein. The table has 1.5 million or so distinct CDR3 sequences, roughly 43% seen once.

This TCR came from a woman aged 18 to 35 in good health. This rearrangement joins TRBV10-2 to TRBJ2-5; 8 nucleotides match TRBD2. Sequences were obtained from blood. The chain's CDR3 is CASSEETGGYNEQYF. In DNA, the CDR3 is TGCGCCAGCAGTGAGGAAACGGGGGGGTACAATGAGCAGTACTTC.